This is a list of T cell receptor beta chains from one sample in a study of radiotherapy plus CTLA-4 blockade in lung cancer. Repertoires were generated with immunoSEQ multiplex PCR, while TCRdb's copy carries only in-frame clones and drops some. The table has around 99,000 clones, 70% to 90% seen once; the top ten hold roughly 4.9%. The sequences come from peripheral blood, collected from a patient treated with radiotherapy plus ipilimumab. Receptors were obtained from a human donor with non-small cell lung cancer that progressed on radiotherapy plus ipilimumab. Both conserved end residues are part of each CDR3. D genes are given only for firm matches. Expanded clones get a size class; other rows say once, few or many, or leave the size out.

D gene: TRBD1
clone size: NA
J gene: TRBJ1-1
V gene: TRBV18
CDR3 protein: CASSPLIQGAPRDTEAFF
CDR3 DNA: TGTGCCAGCTCACCACTCATACAGGGGGCACCGAGGGACACTGAAGCTTTCTTT

D gene: NA
clone size: few
J gene: TRBJ2-1
V gene: TRBV19
CDR3 protein: CASSIVNRRDEQFF
CDR3 DNA: TGTGCCAGTAGTATTGTCAACAGACGGGATGAGCAGTTCTTC

D gene: TRBD2
clone size: NA
J gene: TRBJ2-7
V gene: TRBV7-3
CDR3 protein: CASSPSGGYEQYF
CDR3 DNA: TGTGCCAGCAGCCCGAGCGGGGGATACGAGCAGTACTTC

D gene: TRBD2
clone size: NA
J gene: TRBJ2-1
V gene: TRBV16
CDR3 protein: CASSKTSGSHREQFF
CDR3 DNA: TGTGCCAGCAGCAAGACTAGCGGGAGTCATCGGGAGCAGTTCTTC

D gene: TRBD1
clone size: NA
J gene: TRBJ1-4
V gene: TRBV4-1
CDR3 protein: CASSRQGALSKNEKLFF
CDR3 DNA: TGCGCCAGCAGCCGACAGGGGGCCCTCTCCAAAAATGAAAAACTGTTTTTT

D gene: NA
clone size: NA
J gene: TRBJ1-6
V gene: TRBV5-6
CDR3 protein: CASSLWTVYNSPLHF
CDR3 DNA: TGTGCCAGCAGCTTGTGGACAGTCTATAATTCACCCCTCCACTTT

D gene: NA
clone size: NA
J gene: TRBJ2-3
V gene: TRBV10-1
CDR3 protein: CASSESLGLNTQYF
CDR3 DNA: TGCGCCAGCAGTGAGTCACTAGGTCTGAATACGCAGTATTTT

D gene: NA
clone size: NA
J gene: TRBJ2-1
V gene: TRBV25-1
CDR3 protein: CASSEWRTPYDYNEQFF
CDR3 DNA: TGTGCCAGCAGTGAATGGAGGACCCCTTACGACTACAATGAGCAGTTCTTC

D gene: NA
clone size: NA
J gene: TRBJ2-1
V gene: TRBV28
CDR3 protein: CASSLETRNNEQFF
CDR3 DNA: TGTGCCAGCAGTTTGGAGACTAGAAACAATGAGCAGTTCTTC

D gene: NA
clone size: NA
J gene: TRBJ1-2
V gene: TRBV28
CDR3 protein: CASSLGRSYGYTF
CDR3 DNA: TGTGCCAGCAGTCTTGGACGGAGCTATGGCTACACCTTC

D gene: NA
clone size: NA
J gene: TRBJ2-7
V gene: TRBV30
CDR3 protein: CAWSARNEQYF
CDR3 DNA: TGTGCCTGGAGCGCTAGGAATGAGCAGTACTTC

D gene: NA
clone size: once
J gene: TRBJ1-1
V gene: TRBV29-1
CDR3 protein: CSVGRGGYTEAFF
CDR3 DNA: TGCAGCGTTGGGAGGGGGGGCTACACTGAAGCTTTCTTT

D gene: NA
clone size: NA
J gene: TRBJ1-1
V gene: TRBV6-6
CDR3 protein: CASRRESSTEAFF
CDR3 DNA: TGTGCCAGCAGGAGGGAGTCGTCCACTGAAGCTTTCTTT

D gene: NA
clone size: NA
J gene: TRBJ2-2
V gene: TRBV6-6
CDR3 protein: CASRPRAGGELFF
CDR3 DNA: TGTGCCAGCAGACCGAGGGCCGGCGGGGAGCTGTTTTTT

D gene: TRBD1
clone size: NA
J gene: TRBJ1-1
V gene: TRBV5-1
CDR3 protein: CASSWGTGANTEAFF
CDR3 DNA: TGCGCCAGCAGCTGGGGGACAGGGGCGAACACTGAAGCTTTCTTT

D gene: TRBD1
clone size: NA
J gene: TRBJ2-6
V gene: TRBV5-1
CDR3 protein: CASSLGLWDRVSGANVLTF
CDR3 DNA: TGCGCCAGCAGCTTGGGGCTTTGGGACAGGGTCTCTGGGGCCAACGTCCTGACTTTC

D gene: NA
clone size: NA
J gene: TRBJ2-7
V gene: TRBV25-1
CDR3 protein: CASSEGTTEYF
CDR3 DNA: TGTGCCAGCAGTGAAGGGACGACGGAGTACTTC

D gene: NA
clone size: NA
J gene: TRBJ1-3
V gene: TRBV11-2
CDR3 protein: CASSLDHTIGNTIYF
CDR3 DNA: TGTGCCAGCAGCTTAGATCATACAATAGGAAACACCATATATTTT

D gene: NA
clone size: NA
J gene: TRBJ2-7
V gene: TRBV6-5
CDR3 protein: CASSYSLGPDYEQYF
CDR3 DNA: TGTGCCAGCAGTTACTCGTTGGGACCCGACTACGAGCAGTACTTC

D gene: NA
clone size: NA
J gene: TRBJ2-6
V gene: TRBV7-9
CDR3 protein: CASSFSGVGANVLTF
CDR3 DNA: TGTGCCAGCAGCTTTTCGGGTGTTGGGGCCAACGTCCTGACTTTC

D gene: NA
clone size: NA
J gene: TRBJ2-7
V gene: TRBV30
CDR3 protein: CAWSPVCVYEQYF
CDR3 DNA: TGTGCCTGGAGCCCTGTATGTGTCTACGAGCAGTACTTC

D gene: TRBD2
clone size: NA
J gene: TRBJ2-7
V gene: TRBV5-1
CDR3 protein: CASSLAASGRGMNEQYF
CDR3 DNA: TGCGCCAGCAGCTTGGCGGCTAGCGGGAGGGGGATGAACGAGCAGTACTTC

D gene: TRBD1
clone size: NA
J gene: TRBJ2-1
V gene: TRBV15
CDR3 protein: CATSRGQGESYNEQFF
CDR3 DNA: TGTGCCACCAGCAGGGGACAGGGGGAGTCCTACAATGAGCAGTTCTTC

D gene: NA
clone size: few
J gene: TRBJ1-2
V gene: TRBV4-3
CDR3 protein: CASSLKRGLLYGYTF
CDR3 DNA: TGCGCCAGCAGCTTGAAAAGAGGCCTCCTCTATGGCTACACCTTC

D gene: TRBD2
clone size: NA
J gene: TRBJ2-5
V gene: TRBV4-1
CDR3 protein: CASSQQIAGGNQETQYF
CDR3 DNA: TGCGCCAGCAGCCAACAAATAGCGGGAGGCAATCAAGAGACCCAGTACTTC

D gene: TRBD2
clone size: NA
J gene: TRBJ2-3
V gene: TRBV6-6
CDR3 protein: CASSQGLAGASTQYF
CDR3 DNA: TGTGCCAGCAGTCAGGGACTAGCGGGAGCAAGTACGCAGTATTTT

D gene: NA
clone size: few
J gene: TRBJ1-1
V gene: TRBV7-9
CDR3 protein: CASSPPAGTEAFF
CDR3 DNA: TGTGCCAGCAGCCCCCCGGCAGGAACTGAAGCTTTCTTT

D gene: NA
clone size: NA
J gene: TRBJ2-1
V gene: TRBV5-1
CDR3 protein: CASSPAPDTSWGQFF
CDR3 DNA: TGCGCCAGCAGCCCAGCCCCGGACACGTCGTGGGGGCAGTTCTTC

D gene: TRBD1
clone size: NA
J gene: TRBJ1-1
V gene: TRBV7-9
CDR3 protein: CASSKGQDTEAFF
CDR3 DNA: TGTGCCAGCAGCAAAGGACAGGACACTGAAGCTTTCTTT

D gene: NA
clone size: NA
J gene: TRBJ1-4
V gene: TRBV5-1
CDR3 protein: CASRDSANEKLFF
CDR3 DNA: TGCGCCAGCCGGGACTCAGCTAATGAAAAACTGTTTTTT

D gene: NA
clone size: NA
J gene: TRBJ1-2
V gene: TRBV11-2
CDR3 protein: CASSLRQASRKTYGYTF
CDR3 DNA: TGTGCCAGCAGCTTAAGACAAGCAAGCAGAAAGACCTATGGCTACACCTTC

D gene: NA
clone size: NA
J gene: TRBJ2-5
V gene: TRBV6-1
CDR3 protein: CASSSNRARETQYF
CDR3 DNA: TGTGCCAGCAGTAGTAACAGGGCTAGGGAGACCCAGTACTTC

D gene: NA
clone size: NA
J gene: TRBJ2-1
V gene: TRBV5-4
CDR3 protein: CASSFRTGNNEQFF
CDR3 DNA: TGTGCCAGCAGCTTCCGGACTGGAAACAATGAGCAGTTCTTC

D gene: NA
clone size: NA
J gene: TRBJ1-2
V gene: TRBV4-1
CDR3 protein: CASSQVGGAEYGYTF
CDR3 DNA: TGCGCCAGCAGCCAAGTGGGTGGCGCAGAATATGGCTACACCTTC

D gene: NA
clone size: once
J gene: TRBJ2-7
V gene: TRBV19
CDR3 protein: CASSTTPRGSEQYF
CDR3 DNA: TGTGCCAGTAGTACCACCCCCAGGGGTTCCGAGCAGTACTTC

D gene: NA
clone size: NA
J gene: TRBJ1-1
V gene: TRBV19
CDR3 protein: CASSPGTLTEAFF
CDR3 DNA: TGTGCCAGTAGTCCCGGGACCCTCACTGAAGCTTTCTTT

D gene: NA
clone size: NA
J gene: TRBJ1-3
V gene: TRBV9
CDR3 protein: CASSVEAGKNTIYF
CDR3 DNA: TGTGCCAGCAGCGTAGAGGCAGGGAAGAACACCATATATTTT

D gene: NA
clone size: NA
J gene: TRBJ2-3
V gene: TRBV11-3
CDR3 protein: CASSFAGSTDTQYF
CDR3 DNA: TGTGCCAGCAGCTTCGCGGGTAGCACAGATACGCAGTATTTT

D gene: TRBD2
clone size: NA
J gene: TRBJ2-1
V gene: TRBV6-1
CDR3 protein: CASSEGLAGTEQFF
CDR3 DNA: TGTGCCAGCAGTGAAGGGCTAGCGGGGACTGAGCAGTTCTTC

D gene: NA
clone size: NA
J gene: TRBJ2-3
V gene: TRBV5-8
CDR3 protein: CAQRSTDTQYF
CDR3 DNA: TGTGCCCAAAGGAGCACAGATACGCAGTATTTT

D gene: NA
clone size: NA
J gene: TRBJ2-3
V gene: TRBV19
CDR3 protein: CASSIAPGTDTQYF
CDR3 DNA: TGTGCCAGTAGTATCGCGCCCGGTACAGATACGCAGTATTTT